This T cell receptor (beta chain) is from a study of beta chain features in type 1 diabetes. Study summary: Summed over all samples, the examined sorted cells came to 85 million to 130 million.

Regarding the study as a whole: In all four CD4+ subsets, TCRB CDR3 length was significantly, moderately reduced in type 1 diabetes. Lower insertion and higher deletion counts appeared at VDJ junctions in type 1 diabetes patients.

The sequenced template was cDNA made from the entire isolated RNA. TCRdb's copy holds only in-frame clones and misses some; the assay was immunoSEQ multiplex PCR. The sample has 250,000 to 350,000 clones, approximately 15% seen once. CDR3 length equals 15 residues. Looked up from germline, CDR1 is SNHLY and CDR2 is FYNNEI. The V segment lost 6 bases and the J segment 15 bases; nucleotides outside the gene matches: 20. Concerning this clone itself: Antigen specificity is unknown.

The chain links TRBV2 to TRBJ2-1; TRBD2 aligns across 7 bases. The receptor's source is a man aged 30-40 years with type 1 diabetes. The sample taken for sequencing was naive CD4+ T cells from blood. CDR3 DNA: TGTGCCAGCAGCGATCTCAGTCTAGCGGCCGCCAGCCGGTTCTTC. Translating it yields CASSDLSLAAASRFF.